Following are 24 T cell receptor beta chains from one sample sequenced in a study of blood T cell repertoires in COVID-19. Assay: immunoSEQ multiplex PCR; the TCRdb copy retains only in-frame clones and omits some. The sample contains roughly 230,000 clones, roughly 81% of which appear only once. Specimen: peripheral blood. The receptors originated from a man in his fifties with acute or convalescent COVID-19.

CDR3 DNA: TGTGCCAGCAGCCACGGGCTAGCGGGACTTACCGAGCAGTACTTC. As protein: CASSHGLAGLTEQYF. The V gene is TRBV11-2, the J gene TRBJ2-7, with 9 bases lining up with TRBD2. The CDR3 loop spans 15 amino acids. Looked up from germline, CDR1 is SGHAT and CDR2 is FQNNGV. Trimming removed 5 bases from V and 6 bases from J; junction bases left unmatched: 11.

V and J are TRBV6-5 and TRBJ1-3; no definite D call. Trimming cost V 5 bases and J 4 bases, with 12 bases left between them. Germline V gives CDR1 MNHEY, CDR2 SVGAGI. The CDR3 runs to 14 residues. The CDR3 region is CASSPEVVGNTIYF. In nucleotides, the CDR3 is TGTGCCAGCAGTCCCGAAGTAGTCGGAAACACCATATATTTT.

This clone has only one observation. The J gene is TRBJ1-2, the V gene TRBV11-2; D might be TRBD1 (5 bases). The CDR3 sequence is 14 residues long. Germline V lookup: CDR1 SGHAT, CDR2 FQNNGV. V was cut by 5 bases and J by 4 bases, with 14 bases left in between. CDR3 sequence reads: CASSLDRQFYGYTF. The CDR3 region has the DNA TGTGCCAGCAGCCTTGACCGACAGTTCTATGGCTACACCTTC.

The chain has TRBV5-1 and TRBJ1-4, with 8 bases identical to TRBD1. Germline CDR1 reads SGHRS; CDR2 reads YFSETQ. V lost 0 bases and J lost 8; bases outside the gene matches: 0. CDR3 size: 13 residues. This CDR3 is CASSLGQGEKLFF. In DNA form, the CDR3 reads TGCGCCAGCAGCTTGGGACAGGGGGAAAAACTGTTTTTT.

J is TRBJ2-3 and V is TRBV19; D perhaps matches TRBD1 (6 bases). CDR3 size: 15 residues. Germline CDR1 reads LNHDA; CDR2 reads SQIVND (reference sequence). V lost 3 bases and J 1 base, leaving 11 bases between the germline ends. Here the CDR3 DNA reads TGTGCCAGTAGTATTCAGGGGTACGGCACAGATACGCAGTATTTT. This sequence encodes CASSIQGYGTDTQYF.

This clone came up a few times. This sequence joins TRBV27 and TRBJ1-6; 9 bases fit TRBD1. This CDR3 has 15 amino acids. V trimming: 2 bases; J trimming: 6 bases; junction bases outside the gene matches: 2. Germline CDR1 reads MNHEY; CDR2 reads SMNVEV (reference sequence). The CDR3 is CASSLEDRGNSPLHF. CDR3 DNA: TGTGCCAGCAGTTTAGAGGACAGGGGTAATTCACCCCTCCACTTT.

The CDR3 sequence: CASSFVGVGEQYF. The DNA for the CDR3 is TGTGCCAGCAGCTTTGTCGGGGTTGGCGAGCAGTACTTC. This sequence joins TRBV12-3 or TRBV12-4 and TRBJ2-7, with D possibly matching TRBD2 (5 bases). The ends were cut back, 6 bases at V and 6 bases at J, with 15 bases in the middle. The CDR3 runs 13 residues.

This clone was detected only a few times. V gene TRBV11-3 combines with J gene TRBJ1-2; D call uncertain. CDR3 length: 14 residues. Germline V CDR1 and CDR2: SGHNT, YENEEA. V was clipped by 2 bases and J by 0 bases, with 7 bases between them. CDR3 DNA sequence: TGTGCCAGCAGCTTAAGTGCGGCTAACTATGGCTACACCTTC. Amino acids: CASSLSAANYGYTF. The variable domain in full, completed from reference TRBV11-3 and TRBJ1-2, reads EAGVVQSPRYKIIEKKQPVAFWCNPISGHNTLYWYLQNLGQGPELLIRYENEEAVDDSQLPKDRFSAERLKGVDSTLKIQPAELGDSAVYLCASSLSAANYGYTFGSGTRLTVV.

This chain uses TRBV12-3 or TRBV12-4 with TRBJ2-5, with D possibly TRBD1 on 5 matching bases. Trimming shortened V by 3 bases and J by 5 bases, and 10 bases separated the two germline ends. This CDR3 has 13 amino acids. CDR3 nucleotide sequence: TGTGCCAGCAGTTTTTCAGGGCGGGAGACCCAGTACTTC. It codes for CASSFSGRETQYF.

The chain is built from TRBV6-2 or TRBV6-3 and TRBJ1-6, with D maybe TRBD1 (5 bases). The CDR3 has 20 residues. From germline, CDR1 is MNHEY and CDR2 SVGEGT. V was trimmed by 0 bases and J by 4 bases, leaving 22 bases between them. CDR3 loop: CASSYSQWTSGNPYNSPLHF. The CDR3 DNA reads as TGTGCCAGCAGTTACTCGCAATGGACATCAGGCAATCCTTATAATTCACCCCTCCACTTT.

This chain uses TRBV18 with TRBJ2-7, with TRBD2 identical over 7 bases. Per germline, CDR1 KGHSH and CDR2 LQKENI. V gave up 0 bases and J gave up 9 bases; unmatched junction bases: 14. The CDR3 runs 16 residues. The CDR3, as DNA: TGTGCCAGCTCACCACCGTCGGTTTCGGGAGGTCTCTCGCAGTACTTC. Translated: CASSPPSVSGGLSQYF.

This clone occurred a few times. One end of the junction is discordant with germline, which a read error may explain. The V gene is TRBV7-2, the J gene TRBJ2-3, with D maybe TRBD2 (5 bases). The CDR3 has 13 amino acids. Germline CDR1 is SGHTA and CDR2 is FQGNSA. CDR3 coding DNA: TGTGCCAGCAGCTTAGCGCTAGCAGATAAGCAGTATTTT. Translating it yields CASSLALADKQYF.

This sequence joins TRBV9 and TRBJ1-4, with D unresolved. The germline V gene encodes CDR1 SGDLS and CDR2 YYNGEE. Trimming removed 0 bases at V and 8 bases at J, with 8 bases between. CDR3 size: 13 residues. CDR3: CASSVGDNEKLFF. CDR3 bases: TGTGCCAGCAGCGTAGGCGACAACGAAAAACTGTTTTTT.

This chain uses TRBV6-7 with TRBJ1-3; TRBD1 is a possible D gene (6 bases). TRBV6-7 has ORF status, its function being uncertain. This CDR3 is built from 19 residues. V lost 0 bases and J lost 2, with 20 bases in between. This CDR3 is CASSYSILQGQRPGNTIYF. CDR3 DNA: TGTGCCAGCAGTTACTCGATTTTACAGGGTCAGCGACCTGGAAACACCATATATTTT.

The J gene is TRBJ1-4, the V gene TRBV2, with a tentative D call TRBD1 (5 bases). In germline, CDR1 is SNHLY, CDR2 FYNNEI. V lost 8 bases and J lost 6, with 10 bases in between. This CDR3 is built from 12 residues. DNA for the CDR3: TGTGCCAGCGGGGGGGGACATGAAAAACTGTTTTTT. Translated: CASGGGHEKLFF.

The V and J genes are TRBV30 and TRBJ2-7; D may be TRBD1 (6 bases). The CDR3 extends over 13 amino acids. The germline V gene has CDR1 GTSNPN and CDR2 SVGIG (reference sequence). With 5 bases removed from V and 3 bases from J, the gap between germline ends came to 14 bases. DNA of the CDR3: TGTGCCTGGTCACAGGGACGGGTCTACGAGCAGTACTTC. Protein sequence: CAWSQGRVYEQYF.

The rearrangement uses TRBV11-2 and TRBJ2-7; 7 positions agree with TRBD1. Germline CDR1 and CDR2: SGHAT and FQNNGV. The junction had 8 bases not matched to a gene; V was cut back by 4 bases and J by 5 bases. The CDR3 runs 14 residues. This CDR3 reads CASSSPGQLHEQYF. The DNA for the CDR3 is TGTGCCAGCAGCTCACCGGGACAGTTGCACGAGCAGTACTTC.

This clone appeared once. The chain recombines TRBV9 with TRBJ2-3, with TRBD2 matching over 8 bases. This CDR3 spans 15 amino acids. In germline, CDR1 is SGDLS, CDR2 YYNGEE. The ends lost 4 bases at V and 2 bases at J; junction bases unmatched: 6. The CDR3 sequence: CASSPGGGNTDTQYF. The CDR3 DNA follows: TGTGCCAGCAGCCCCGGGGGGGGAAACACAGATACGCAGTATTTT.

The V call is TRBV3-1 (or the pseudogene TRBV3-2), the J call TRBJ2-7; D is possibly TRBD2 (6 bases). Per germline, CDR1 LGHDT and CDR2 YNNKEL (reference sequence). V was clipped by 7 bases and J by 2 bases, with 12 bases between them. This CDR3 spans 13 amino acids. In nucleotides, the CDR3 is TGTGCCAGCACCTCGGGAGTGGCCTACGAGCAGTACTTC. It encodes CASTSGVAYEQYF.

The rearrangement uses TRBV28 and TRBJ1-5, with D perhaps TRBD1 (5 bases). CDR1 is MDHEN, CDR2 SYDVKM, per germline. V was clipped by 5 bases and J by 0 bases, with 11 bases between them. This CDR3 spans 15 amino acids. CDR3 coding DNA: TGTGCCAGCAGTGCCTCGGGGGGTAGCAATCAGCCCCAGCATTTT. It is translated as CASSASGGSNQPQHF.

The chain combines TRBV27 with TRBJ2-3; 8 bases line up with TRBD1. Trimming cost V 2 bases and J 3 bases; bases outside gene matches: 4. CDR3 size: 15 residues. Germline CDR1 MNHEY, CDR2 SMNVEV (reference sequence). CDR3 loop: CASSLIGQGTDTQYF. Here the CDR3 DNA reads TGTGCCAGCAGTTTAATCGGACAGGGTACAGATACGCAGTATTTT.

J is TRBJ2-5 and V is TRBV19; D is perhaps TRBD2 (6 bases). The CDR3 covers 14 residues. Germline V gene sequence: CDR1 LNHDA, CDR2 SQIVND (reference sequence). V lost 11 bases and J 2 bases, leaving 18 bases between the germline ends. CDR3 nucleotide sequence: TGTGCCTCCAAGGATCAGGCGGGGCAAGAGACCCAGTACTTC. This gives the protein CASKDQAGQETQYF.

This clone was seen more than once but under ten times. The chain is built from TRBV11-3 and TRBJ2-7; 7 bases are a match to TRBD2. V was clipped by 5 bases and J by 7 bases; unmatched bases: 11. Germline V lookup: CDR1 SGHNT, CDR2 YENEEA. The CDR3 is 14 amino acids. CDR3 bases: TGTGCCAGCAGCCAGGGTGGGAGGGCGGTGGAGCAGTACTTC. Its translation is CASSQGGRAVEQYF.

The rearrangement joins TRBV27 to TRBJ1-5; a weak D match, TRBD1 (6 bases). Trimming took off 2 bases at V and 5 bases at J, with 7 bases between the two ends. CDR3 size: 13 residues. CDR1 is MNHEY, CDR2 SMNVEV, per germline (reference sequence). The CDR3 region has the DNA TGTGCCAGCAGTTTACGACAGGATCAGCCCCAGCATTTT. It is translated as CASSLRQDQPQHF.